This entry lists 23 T cell receptor beta chains sequenced from one sample in a study of monozygotic twins with inflammatory bowel disease. With the 5' RACE reads reprocessed, TCRdb shows one record per CDR3 protein and no DNA. The sample shows around 380,000 distinct CDR3 sequences, and 2% to 2.5% sits with its ten largest clones. The sequencing input was blood. These receptors originate from a human donor with ulcerative colitis or Crohn's disease, or a healthy co-twin of an affected twin (not recorded which).

This chain uses TRBV7-2 with TRBJ2-3. The CDR3 consists of 16 residues. The germline V gene has CDR1 SGHTA and CDR2 FQGNSA. This chain's CDR3 is CASSLVGLYSTDTQYF.

The chain has TRBV10-3 and TRBJ1-5; the TCRdb D gene call, TRBD1, has no DNA to confirm it. The CDR3 length is 12 residues. Germline assignment: CDR1 ENHRY and CDR2 SYGVKD. This chain's CDR3 is CATQDLNQPQHF.

This chain connects TRBV6-6 to TRBJ2-5; absent DNA, TCRdb's TRBD2 call cannot be checked. The CDR3 has 13 residues. The V gene's germline CDR1 is MNHNY and CDR2 SVGAGI (reference sequence). Here the CDR3 reads CASSYRLAGGSHF.

The chain recombines TRBV18 with TRBJ1-2; TCRdb outputs TRBD1, but without DNA this stays unchecked. The germline gives CDR1 KGHSH, CDR2 LQKENI. This CDR3 has 16 amino acids. CDR3: CASSVDREGLTYGYTF.

The gene calls are TRBV12-3 or TRBV12-4 and TRBJ2-5; TCRdb names TRBD1, which stays unverified in the absence of DNA. CDR3 size: 13 residues. CDR3 sequence reads: CASSWDGRETQYF.

CDR3 residues: CASSFSGAQTQYF. The rearrangement joins TRBV27 to TRBJ2-5; TCRdb proposes TRBD1, but this gene call is untestable without DNA. The germline V gene has CDR1 MNHEY and CDR2 SMNVEV (reference sequence). This CDR3 contains 13 residues.

This chain joins TRBV10-3 and TRBJ2-5. The CDR3 has 12 amino acids. The germline V gene has CDR1 ENHRY and CDR2 SYGVKD. CDR3 residues: CAISESKETQYF.

The chain is built from TRBV5-4 and TRBJ2-1; there is no DNA to check the TCRdb D call of TRBD1. CDR1 and CDR2 from the germline V gene are SGHNT and YYREEE (reference sequence). The CDR3 extends over 16 amino acids. The CDR3 spells CASSGGGAASYNEQFF.

The J gene is TRBJ2-1, the V gene TRBV5-1; there is no DNA to check the TCRdb D call of TRBD1. The CDR3 loop spans 16 amino acids. Germline assignment: CDR1 SGHRS and CDR2 YFSETQ. CDR3: CASSLQGDRRYNEQFF.

V gene TRBV2 combines with J gene TRBJ1-1; without DNA, the TCRdb call of TRBD1 cannot be checked. The CDR3 length is 14 residues. Looked up from germline, CDR1 is SNHLY and CDR2 is FYNNEI. The CDR3 region is CASSETGMRLEAFF.

V and J are TRBV20-1 and TRBJ1-1. Germline V gene data show CDR1 as DFQATT and CDR2 as SNEGSKA (reference sequence). This CDR3 is 14 amino acids long. The CDR3 protein is CSASWASRGTEAFF.

V is TRBV27 and J is TRBJ1-1. Germline V lookup: CDR1 MNHEY, CDR2 SMNVEV (reference sequence). CDR3 length: 14 amino acids. The CDR3 region is CASSSTDLNTEAFF.

The chain joins TRBV28 to TRBJ1-1. The CDR3 contains 12 residues. Germline V gives CDR1 MDHEN, CDR2 SYDVKM. This CDR3 is CASSLWTQSAFF.

The V call is TRBV10-3, the J call TRBJ2-2; TCRdb selects TRBD1, and the lack of DNA leaves this call unchecked. The germline V gene encodes CDR1 ENHRY and CDR2 SYGVKD. The length of the CDR3 is 15 residues. CDR3 sequence: CAISPGHSNTGELFF.

This rearrangement joins TRBV29-1 to TRBJ2-2. CDR1 SQVTM and CDR2 ANQGSEA come from the germline V gene. The CDR3 runs 11 residues. This chain's CDR3 is CSVVTYGELFF.

The chain is built from TRBV20-1 and TRBJ2-3; TCRdb's D gene call, TRBD2, goes unchecked for lack of DNA. The V gene's germline CDR1 is DFQATT and CDR2 SNEGSKA (reference sequence). The CDR3 runs to 15 residues. CDR3 loop: CSATLGGGRTDTQYF.

This chain's CDR3 is CASTKLAGGPGEQFF. The chain recombines TRBV6-1 with TRBJ2-1; absent DNA, TCRdb's TRBD2 call cannot be checked. Germline loops: CDR1 MNHNS, CDR2 SASEGT. The CDR3 runs to 15 residues.

The chain combines TRBV5-1 with TRBJ2-5. Germline V gene lookup returns CDR1 SGHRS and CDR2 YFSETQ. CDR3 length equals 14 residues. This CDR3 reads CASSFSGRQETQYF.

This sequence joins TRBV5-1 and TRBJ2-1; TCRdb designates TRBD1, a call that cannot be tested without DNA. The CDR3 length is 16 residues. Germline CDR1 SGHRS, CDR2 YFSETQ. The CDR3 is CASSLEIMGAYNEQFF.

V gene TRBV7-3 combines with J gene TRBJ2-3; with no DNA, the TCRdb D assignment of TRBD1 cannot be verified. From germline, CDR1 is SGHTA and CDR2 FQGTGA. The CDR3 totals 15 residues. The CDR3 is CASSSTGGQTDTQYF.

The chain carries TRBV5-1 and TRBJ2-3; the D call of TRBD1 rests on TCRdb alone, since no DNA is present to check it. The CDR3 consists of 15 residues. The germline V gene has CDR1 SGHRS and CDR2 YFSETQ. This CDR3 reads CASSLGTGGKYTQYF.

The genes are TRBV6-2 or TRBV6-3 and TRBJ1-1; TCRdb's D call, TRBD1, is unchecked because there is no DNA. CDR3 size: 14 residues. Germline-derived CDR1 and CDR2 are MNHEY and SVGEGT. The CDR3 sequence is CASSPIVRGRLAFF.

The chain recombines TRBV3-1 with TRBJ1-5. In germline, CDR1 is LGHDT, CDR2 YNNKEL (reference sequence). CDR3 length: 12 amino acids. CDR3 sequence reads: CASSQRNQPQHF.